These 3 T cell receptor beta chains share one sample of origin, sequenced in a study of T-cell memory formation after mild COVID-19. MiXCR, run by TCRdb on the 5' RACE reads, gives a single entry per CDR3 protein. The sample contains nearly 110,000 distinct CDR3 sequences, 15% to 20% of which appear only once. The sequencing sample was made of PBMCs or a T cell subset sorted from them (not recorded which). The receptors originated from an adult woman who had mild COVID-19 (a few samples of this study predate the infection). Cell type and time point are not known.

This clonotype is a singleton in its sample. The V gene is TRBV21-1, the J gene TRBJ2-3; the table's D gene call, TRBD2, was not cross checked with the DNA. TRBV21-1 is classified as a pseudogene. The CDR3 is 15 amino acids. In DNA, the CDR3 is TGTGCCAGCACCGACGGGACTAGCGGGGGGGATACGCAGTATTTT. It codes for CASTDGTSGGDTQYF.

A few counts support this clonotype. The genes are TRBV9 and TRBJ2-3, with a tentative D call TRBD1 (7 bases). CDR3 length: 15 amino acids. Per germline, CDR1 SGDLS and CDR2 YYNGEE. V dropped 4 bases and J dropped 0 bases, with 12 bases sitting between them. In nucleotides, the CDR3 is TGTGCCAGCAGCCCAGGGGGGTCTAGCACAGATACGCAGTATTTT. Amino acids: CASSPGGSSTDTQYF.

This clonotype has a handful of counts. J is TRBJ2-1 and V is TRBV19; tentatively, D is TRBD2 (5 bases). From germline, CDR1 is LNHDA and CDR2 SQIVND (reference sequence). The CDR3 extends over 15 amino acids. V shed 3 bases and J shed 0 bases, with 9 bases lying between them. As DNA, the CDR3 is TGTGCCAGTAGTATGGAGGCTAGCTCCTACAATGAGCAGTTCTTC. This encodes CASSMEASSYNEQFF.